This TCR beta chain is from a study of identical twins. Study-level results: Fewer insertions marked abundant cord blood beta clonotypes; young adult naive trended weakly, memory not at all. Zero-insertion analyses could be partly confounded by invariant MAIT and iNKT cells. Modeled out-of-frame TCR alpha sharing in monozygotic twins fell below observed levels.

Note on this clonotype: Its target is unknown.

Trimming left V 0 bases short and J 5 bases short, with 10 bases between. CDR3 size: 14 residues. The germline gives CDR1 LNHDA, CDR2 SQIVND (reference sequence). Each cDNA held unique molecular identifiers, and template switching gave it a universal primer site. TCRdb re-called the 5' RACE reads through MiXCR, storing one row per CDR3 protein. The data contain over 250,000 distinct CDR3 sequences, around 9.7% of them singletons. These data also featured in a second study, about yellow fever vaccine responses in identical twins.

The sequencing input was CD8+ T cells sorted from blood. The chain employs TRBV19 and TRBJ1-1; D is unresolved. This clonotype was obtained from a woman between 18 and 29 years old in good health. The chain's CDR3 is CASSIDRFGTEAFF. The CDR3 region has the DNA TGTGCCAGTAGTATAGACAGGTTCGGAACTGAAGCTTTCTTT.